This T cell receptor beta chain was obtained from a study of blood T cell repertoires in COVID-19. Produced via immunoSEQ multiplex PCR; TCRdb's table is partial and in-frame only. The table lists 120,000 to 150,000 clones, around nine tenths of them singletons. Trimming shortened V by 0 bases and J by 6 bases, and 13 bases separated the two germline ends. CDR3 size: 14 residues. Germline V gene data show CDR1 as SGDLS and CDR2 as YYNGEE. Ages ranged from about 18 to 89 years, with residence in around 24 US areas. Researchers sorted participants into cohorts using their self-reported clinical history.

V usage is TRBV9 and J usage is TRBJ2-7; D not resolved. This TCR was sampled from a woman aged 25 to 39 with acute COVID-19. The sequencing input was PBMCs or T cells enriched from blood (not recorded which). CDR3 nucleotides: TGTGCCAGCAGCGTAGGGGTCGCGGAAGGCGAGCAGTACTTC. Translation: CASSVGVAEGEQYF. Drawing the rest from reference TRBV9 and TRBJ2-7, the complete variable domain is DSGVTQTPKHLITATGQRVTLRCSPRSGDLSVYWYQQSLDQGLQFLIQYYNGEERAKGNILERFSAQQFPDLHSELNLSSLELGDSALYFCASSVGVAEGEQYFGPGTRLTVT.